The following is a TCR beta chain sequence with its context. The data were obtained in a study of blood T cell repertoires in COVID-19. Looking at the study overall: Nucleic acid was either cDNA or gDNA, and it came from T cells, B-cell-depleted T cells, or PBMCs.

This CDR3 comprises 13 residues. Between the trimmed V and J ends, which lost 5 bases and 3 bases, there was a span of 8 bases. Looked up from germline, CDR1 is SGHTA and CDR2 is FQGTGA. Some clones are missing from TCRdb's copy, which holds only in-frame ones; the method was immunoSEQ multiplex PCR. The sample lists 150,000 to 190,000 clones, approximately 80% occurring once. This sequence was found in a woman of 80 years or more with acute or convalescent COVID-19. The sample was peripheral blood. V is TRBV7-3 and J is TRBJ2-4; the D gene is possibly TRBD2 (5 bases). CDR3: CASSTGGKNIQYF. The CDR3 coding sequence is TGTGCCAGCAGCACCGGAGGCAAAAACATTCAGTACTTC.